This TCR beta chain was profiled in a study of vaccination and CD4 T cells after COVID-19. Once obtained from cultured CD4+ T cells, the DNA was sequenced using the Oncomine TCR Beta short-read assay. The template was genomic DNA from cultured CD4+ T cells. A single record per CDR3 protein comes from TCRdb applying MiXCR to the PCR reads. The sample lists about 9,300 distinct CDR3 sequences, nearly 35% occurring once. A remark on this clonotype: Its antigen is as yet unknown.

Treatment specified: approximately 10-day PBMC culture with coronavirus spike peptide pools or control peptides (ViraFEST assay). Those CD4+ T cells from the unexposed donor predate the COVID-19 pandemic (2011-2018). The V segment lost 5 bases and the J segment 13 bases; nucleotides outside the gene matches: 12. Germline V CDR1 and CDR2: MNHNS, SASEGT. The CDR3 has 14 amino acids. The material sequenced was CD4+ T cells from blood, cultured in vitro. This clonotype was sampled from a human donor in good health. This chain connects TRBV6-1 to TRBJ2-3, with 10 bases identical to TRBD2. The CDR3 reads CASSPHLSGRAEYF. CDR3 nucleotide sequence: TGTGCCAGCAGTCCACACCTCAGCGGGAGGGCCGAGTATTTT.